Following are 32 T cell receptor beta chains from one sample sequenced in a study of human T cells and chemical hapten exposure (dated by TCRdb to about 2021). Library preparation was by RACE. These reads were obtained on a NextSeq 500. TCRdb redid the processing of the public reads, applying fastp at Q25 and MiXCR, and retained in-frame beta chains. Under each unique CDR3 protein, matching rows form one entry showing the most common genes and DNA. The sample profile shows under 300,000 distinct CDR3 sequences; around 9.3% of them were found once. The top ten clonotypes cover about 2.1% of the sample. The time point label, as the study defines it: pre-sensitization, week 0. In light of the paper, this sample's treatment or condition label describes: therapeutic diphenylcyclopropenone sensitization with weekly scalp DPC. The sample here was whole blood, taken in connection with sensitization to the hapten diphenylcyclopropenone (DPC). The receptors originated from a woman aged 35 to 49 with alopecia areata. Some clones in this sample may be carry-over from other donors' samples.

This clonotype was seen a handful of times. J is TRBJ2-7 and V is TRBV15, with TRBD2 as a possible D gene (5 bases). This CDR3 region has 16 residues. The V and J ends lost 3 bases and 1 base respectively, with 16 bases between them. CDR1 and CDR2 from the germline V gene are LNHNV and YYDKDF (reference sequence). The CDR3 loop is CATSRGSAEESYEQYF. As DNA, the CDR3 is TGTGCCACCAGCAGGGGCTCTGCGGAGGAATCCTACGAGCAGTACTTC.

This clonotype was observed a handful of times. This chain joins TRBV7-2 and TRBJ2-1; D unresolved. V lost 1 base and J 3 bases, leaving 13 bases between the germline ends. The CDR3 runs 16 residues. The germline CDR1 and CDR2 sequences are SGHTA and FQGNSA. As DNA, the CDR3 is TGTGCCAGCAGCTTAGATAGTTCCCTAGTCTACAATGAGCAGTTCTTC. Protein product: CASSLDSSLVYNEQFF.

The V call is TRBV5-1, the J call TRBJ1-1; no clear D. This CDR3 has 14 amino acids. Germline assignment: CDR1 SGHRS and CDR2 YFSETQ. Trimming removed 3 bases at V and 1 base at J, with 10 bases between. The CDR3 DNA follows: TGCGCCAGCAGCTCTGGACCGGAGAACACTGAAGCTTTCTTT. This codes for CASSSGPENTEAFF.

This clonotype was seen a handful of times. The chain joins TRBV7-2 to TRBJ1-4; D is unclear. The CDR3 is made up of 12 amino acids. With 5 bases removed from V and 4 bases from J, the gap between germline ends came to 5 bases. Germline V lookup: CDR1 SGHTA, CDR2 FQGNSA. The CDR3 bases are TGTGCCAGCAGCCAATATAATGAAAAACTGTTTTTT. It yields the protein CASSQYNEKLFF.

This clonotype has a handful of counts. The genes are TRBV6-2 or TRBV6-3 and TRBJ1-5; no definite D call. CDR3 length: 13 residues. Germline V gene data show CDR1 as MNHEY and CDR2 as SVGEGT. Trimming removed 3 bases from V and 4 bases from J, with 7 bases in between. The CDR3 DNA reads as TGTGCCAGCAGTTATGGTATTAATCAGCCCCAGCATTTT. It codes for CASSYGINQPQHF.

This rearrangement joins TRBV3-1 to TRBJ2-2; 7 positions agree with TRBD1. CDR1 is LGHDT, CDR2 YNNKEL, per germline (reference sequence). With 0 bases clipped from V and 3 bases from J, the junction kept 4 bases outside the gene matches. CDR3 size: 16 residues. In DNA, the CDR3 is TGTGCCAGCAGCCAAGAAGGGGGCGTCGACACCGGGGAGCTGTTTTTT. Its protein is CASSQEGGVDTGELFF.

This clonotype was recorded at least ten times. The chain carries TRBV24-1 and TRBJ2-7; 7 bases line up with TRBD1. There are 15 residues in the CDR3. Trimming took 1 base from V and 5 from J; bases not matched to a gene: 7. CDR1 is KGHDR and CDR2 is SFDVKD in the germline V gene. For the CDR3, the DNA is TGTGCCACCAGTGATTTCGTACAGGGGACCCACGAGCAGTACTTC. Amino acid sequence: CATSDFVQGTHEQYF.

In this sample, this clonotype turned up a few times. The chain carries TRBV28 and TRBJ1-5, with no clear D. The germline gives CDR1 MDHEN, CDR2 SYDVKM. Trimming left V 1 base short and J 0 bases short, with 7 bases between. The CDR3 totals 15 residues. In nucleotides, the CDR3 is TGTGCCAGCAGTTTATCCCTCCATAGCAATCAGCCCCAGCATTTT. Protein product: CASSLSLHSNQPQHF.

The CDR3 spells CASSYGTTYEQYF. The CDR3 DNA follows: TGTGCCAGCAGTTACGGGACAACCTACGAGCAGTACTTC. V usage is TRBV6-2 or TRBV6-3 and J usage is TRBJ2-7, with D maybe TRBD1 (6 bases). Trimming cost V 2 bases and J 2 bases, with 7 bases left between them. In germline, CDR1 is MNHEY, CDR2 SVGEGT. The CDR3 runs 13 residues.

The rearrangement joins TRBV6-2 or TRBV6-3 to TRBJ2-3; the match to TRBD1 covers 7 bases. The length of the CDR3 is 15 residues. The V gene's germline CDR1 is MNHEY and CDR2 SVGEGT. Trimming removed 3 bases from V and 3 bases from J; junction bases left unmatched: 6. The DNA of the CDR3 is TGTGCCAGCAGTTATTTTGGCAGGGGGACAGATACGCAGTATTTT. It translates to CASSYFGRGTDTQYF.

The chain recombines TRBV30 with TRBJ1-5, with D tentatively TRBD1 (5 bases). The CDR3 has 12 amino acids. Per the germline V gene, CDR1 is GTSNPN and CDR2 is SVGIG (reference sequence). Trimming pared 2 bases from V and 7 bases from J, leaving 9 bases between. CDR3 DNA: TGTGCCTGGAGTTTAGGGGACCAGCCCCAGCATTTT. It specifies CAWSLGDQPQHF.

In this sample, this clonotype turned up a few times. This chain joins TRBV7-9 and TRBJ2-7; D assignment may be TRBD1 or TRBD2 (5 bases each). There are 14 residues in the CDR3. The V end lost 5 bases, the J end lost 4 bases, and 15 bases lay between the germline ends. Germline loops: CDR1 SEHNR, CDR2 FQNEAQ (reference sequence). Here the CDR3 DNA reads TGTGCCAGCAGCCAACCGGGACGGACTTACGAGCAGTACTTC. Translation gives CASSQPGRTYEQYF.

The chain links TRBV12-3 or TRBV12-4 to TRBJ2-7; 7 bases align to TRBD2. The CDR3 covers 14 residues. The V and J ends lost 6 bases and 3 bases, in that order; junction bases with no gene match: 8. CDR3 in amino acids: CASSPAGPDYEQYF. The CDR3 nucleotides are TGTGCCAGCAGCCCAGCGGGGCCTGACTACGAGCAGTACTTC.

This clonotype was detected ten times or more. The gene calls are TRBV29-1 and TRBJ1-5; 10 bases match TRBD1. CDR1 and CDR2 (germline): SQVTM, ANQGSEA. The CDR3 spans 13 residues. Trimming removed 6 bases from V and 4 bases from J; junction bases left unmatched: 3. CDR3 sequence (DNA): TGCAGCGTGGGGGGACAGGGGAATCAGCCCCAGCATTTT. Translating gives CSVGGQGNQPQHF.

V usage is TRBV29-1 and J usage is TRBJ2-5, with D unresolved. Trimming shortened V by 2 bases and J by 1 base, and 8 bases separated the two germline ends. The length of the CDR3 is 13 residues. Germline values: CDR1 SQVTM, CDR2 ANQGSEA. The CDR3 reads CSVERGRQETQYF. Written as DNA, the CDR3 is TGCAGCGTTGAAAGAGGACGCCAAGAGACCCAGTACTTC.

This chain links TRBV18 with TRBJ2-3; D gene uncertain. Germline values: CDR1 KGHSH, CDR2 LQKENI. The CDR3 is made up of 14 amino acids. Trimming stripped 0 bases from V and 9 bases from J, with 13 bases between. CDR3 sequence: CASSPPSDRYTQYF. CDR3 in DNA: TGTGCCAGCTCACCACCTTCGGACCGGTACACGCAGTATTTT.

This clonotype was detected a few times. At one of its ends the junction is not consistent with the germline gene, which may arise from a read error. V gene TRBV6-2 or TRBV6-3 combines with J gene TRBJ2-2; D not resolved. The CDR3 is made up of 16 amino acids. Germline CDR1 is MNHEY and CDR2 is SVGEGT. The CDR3 DNA sequence: TGTGCCAGCACTTACGGAGCAGCGCCGGCCACCGGGGAGCTGTTTTTT. It yields the protein CASTYGAAPATGELFF.

V usage is TRBV28 and J usage is TRBJ2-1, with 7 bases matching TRBD2. Germline CDR1 and CDR2: MDHEN and SYDVKM. There are 14 residues in the CDR3. V trimming: 5 bases; J trimming: 6 bases; junction bases outside the gene matches: 7. The CDR3 region is CASSGAGNLNEQFF. The DNA for the CDR3 is TGTGCCAGCAGTGGAGCGGGAAATCTCAATGAGCAGTTCTTC.

This clonotype was detected ten times or more. The chain combines TRBV28 with TRBJ1-2; 11 nucleotides line up with TRBD1. Trimming at V came to 6 bases and at J to 2 bases, leaving 8 bases not matched to a gene. Germline V gene sequence: CDR1 MDHEN, CDR2 SYDVKM. CDR3 size: 16 residues. This chain's CDR3 is CASRPAGQGANYGYTF. The CDR3 DNA sequence: TGTGCCAGCAGACCCGCTGGACAGGGGGCGAACTATGGCTACACCTTC.

This clonotype was seen at least ten times. This chain uses TRBV12-3 or TRBV12-4 with TRBJ1-1; D gene ambiguous. The CDR3 spans 13 residues. Trimming cost V 6 bases and J 0 bases, with 8 bases left between them. The CDR3 sequence is CASRFNLNTEAFF. The CDR3 region has the DNA TGTGCCAGCAGGTTCAATTTGAACACTGAAGCTTTCTTT.

The V and J genes are TRBV5-1 and TRBJ2-1, with 12 bases fitting TRBD2. Germline values: CDR1 SGHRS, CDR2 YFSETQ. Unmatched junction bases numbered 10, after V lost 0 bases and J lost 3 bases. The CDR3 extends over 19 amino acids. CDR3 coding DNA: TGCGCCAGCAGCTTGGCCCCGGGACTAGCGGGTCAATACTACAATGAGCAGTTCTTC. This sequence encodes CASSLAPGLAGQYYNEQFF.

The chain joins TRBV20-1 to TRBJ1-5; 7 bases align to TRBD1. Germline trimming cut 3 bases from V and 6 bases from J; bases unmatched to any gene: 11. The CDR3 contains 15 residues. Looked up from germline, CDR1 is DFQATT and CDR2 is SNEGSKA (reference sequence). DNA for the CDR3: TGCAGTGCTAGTTCTCCAGACAGGGAAGCTCAGCCCCAGCATTTT. As protein: CSASSPDREAQPQHF.

CDR3 nucleotides: TGTGCCAGCAGTTACCAGCGGAGCCCCCCAGATACGCAGTATTTT. Translating it yields CASSYQRSPPDTQYF. The chain employs TRBV6-5 and TRBJ2-3; tentative D call: TRBD2 (5 bases). Germline V gene data show CDR1 as MNHEY and CDR2 as SVGAGI. V was trimmed by 2 bases and J by 4 bases, leaving 13 bases between them. This CDR3 is built from 15 residues.

The genes are TRBV28 and TRBJ2-1; D is undetermined. Trimming removed 2 bases from V and 6 bases from J, with 2 bases in between. The CDR3 spans 11 residues. Germline lookup yields CDR1 MDHEN and CDR2 SYDVKM. The CDR3 is CASSLINEQFF. CDR3 nucleotides: TGTGCCAGCAGTTTAATCAATGAGCAGTTCTTC.

This chain connects TRBV25-1 to TRBJ1-2; 7 bases align to TRBD1. V was pared by 3 bases and J by 4 bases, with 11 bases of the junction left unmatched. The CDR3 consists of 16 residues. Per the germline V gene, CDR1 is MGHDK and CDR2 is SYGVNS. The CDR3 DNA follows: TGTGCCAGCAGTGATCCGGGACAGAACTCTGGCTATGGCTACACCTTC. Residues: CASSDPGQNSGYGYTF.

This clonotype was detected only a few times. The chain joins TRBV7-3 to TRBJ2-5; 10 bases line up with TRBD2. Germline V lookup: CDR1 SGHTA, CDR2 FQGTGA. With 3 bases clipped from V and 5 bases from J, the junction kept 6 bases outside the gene matches. The CDR3 consists of 15 residues. Here the CDR3 DNA reads TGTGCCAGCAGCTTTCTAGCGGGAGAAAGTGAGACCCAGTACTTC. Translating gives CASSFLAGESETQYF.

There are a few counts of this clonotype. This rearrangement joins TRBV6-1 to TRBJ2-1; 8 bases are a match to TRBD2. Germline-derived CDR1 and CDR2 are MNHNS and SASEGT. The V gene end was trimmed by 2 bases and the J gene end by 16 bases; junction bases not matched to a gene: 7. The CDR3 sequence is 12 residues long. CDR3 sequence reads: CASSERRTSQFF. The CDR3 DNA follows: TGTGCCAGCAGTGAAAGGAGGACTAGCCAATTCTTC.

This clonotype was detected only a few times. This chain's CDR3 is CASSPQGGGGPYEQYF. As DNA, the CDR3 is TGTGCCAGCAGTCCCCAGGGGGGAGGAGGCCCCTACGAGCAGTACTTC. This chain joins TRBV6-6 and TRBJ2-7; tentatively, D is TRBD1 (7 bases). Germline V CDR1 and CDR2: MNHNY, SVGAGI (reference sequence). V was shortened by 5 bases and J by 2 bases, with 19 bases between the two germline ends. The CDR3 length is 16 residues.

V is TRBV29-1 and J is TRBJ2-4; D gene unclear. Germline V gives CDR1 SQVTM, CDR2 ANQGSEA. The CDR3 sequence is 13 residues long. Trimming left V 3 bases short and J 3 bases short, with 9 bases between. The chain's CDR3 is CSVDMGIKNIQYF. In DNA form, the CDR3 reads TGCAGCGTTGATATGGGGATCAAAAACATTCAGTACTTC.

The CDR3 spells CASSLVPLPRSSDTQYF. As DNA, the CDR3 is TGTGCCAGCAGCTTAGTCCCACTTCCTAGAAGCTCAGATACGCAGTATTTT. The chain employs TRBV7-2 and TRBJ2-3; D remains ambiguous. Germline V gene sequence: CDR1 SGHTA, CDR2 FQGNSA. CDR3 length: 17 residues. With 1 base removed from V and 4 bases from J, the gap between germline ends came to 18 bases.

There are a few counts of this clonotype. The chain couples TRBV6-5 to TRBJ2-6; TRBD1 matches at 9 bases. From germline, CDR1 is MNHEY and CDR2 SVGAGI. V dropped 10 bases and J dropped 2; count of bases not matched to a gene: 6. The CDR3 runs to 15 residues. This chain's CDR3 is CATGQGLPGANVLTF. The CDR3 DNA is TGTGCCACGGGACAGGGTCTTCCTGGGGCCAACGTCCTGACTTTC.

There are a few counts of this clonotype. V is TRBV29-1 and J is TRBJ1-1, with D unresolved. V lost 6 bases and J lost 4, with 18 bases in between. This CDR3 region has 14 residues. Per the germline V gene, CDR1 is SQVTM and CDR2 is ANQGSEA. CDR3 residues: CSVGNRAPGTEAFF. The CDR3 DNA reads TGCAGCGTGGGTAACCGGGCCCCGGGCACTGAAGCTTTCTTT.